This T cell receptor beta chain originates from a study of blood T cell repertoires in COVID-19. Study information: COVID-19 samples collected from the United States, Italy and Spain covered acute and convalescent phases. In each case, the material was cDNA or gDNA derived from T cells, B-cell-depleted T cells, or PBMCs.

The assay was immunoSEQ multiplex PCR, and TCRdb's table has in-frame clones only and misses some. The table lists 100,000 or so clones, 80% of them singletons. V lost 5 bases, J lost 2 bases, and 13 bases stayed unmatched. CDR1 and CDR2 (germline): SGHTA, FQGNSA. The length of the CDR3 is 19 residues. The source is a human donor in a cohort sampled during active COVID-19. The chain joins TRBV7-2 to TRBJ2-3; TRBD2 matches at 13 bases. The sample was peripheral blood. CDR3 nucleotide sequence: TGTGCCAGCAGCACCCGGACTAGCGGGGGTCGATGGAACACAGATACGCAGTATTTT. As protein: CASSTRTSGGRWNTDTQYF.